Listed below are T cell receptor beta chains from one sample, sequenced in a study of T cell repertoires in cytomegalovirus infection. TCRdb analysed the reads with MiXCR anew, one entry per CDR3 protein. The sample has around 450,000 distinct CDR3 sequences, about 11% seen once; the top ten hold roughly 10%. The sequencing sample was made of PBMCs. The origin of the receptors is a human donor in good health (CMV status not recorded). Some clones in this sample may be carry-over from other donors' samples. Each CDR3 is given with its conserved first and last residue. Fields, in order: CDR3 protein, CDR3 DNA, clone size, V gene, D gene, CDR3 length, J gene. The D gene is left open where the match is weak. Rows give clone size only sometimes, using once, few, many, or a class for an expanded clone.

cdr3_aa: CASRLGRGQGNEQFF
cdr3_nt: TGTGCCAGCAGGCTAGGGAGGGGACAGGGAAATGAGCAGTTCTTC
clone_size: many
v_call: TRBV7-2
d_call: TRBD1
cdr3_length: 15
j_call: TRBJ2-1

cdr3_aa: CARSPGRRNYGYTF
cdr3_nt: TGTGCCAGAAGCCCCGGCAGGAGAAACTATGGCTACACCTTC
clone_size: few
v_call: TRBV5-3
d_call: NA
cdr3_length: 14
j_call: TRBJ1-2

cdr3_aa: CASERQSGNTIYF
cdr3_nt: TGTGCCAGCGAAAGGCAATCTGGAAACACCATATATTTT
clone_size: many
v_call: TRBV28
d_call: NA
cdr3_length: 13
j_call: TRBJ1-3

cdr3_aa: CASAGTGLNGYTF
cdr3_nt: TGTGCCAGCGCTGGGACAGGATTAAATGGCTACACCTTC
clone_size: many
v_call: TRBV7-9
d_call: TRBD1
cdr3_length: 13
j_call: TRBJ1-2

cdr3_aa: CAWSVVGGKSSYEQYF
cdr3_nt: TGTGCCTGGAGTGTAGTAGGCGGGAAGAGCTCCTACGAGCAGTACTTC
clone_size: NA
v_call: TRBV30
d_call: NA
cdr3_length: 16
j_call: TRBJ2-7

cdr3_aa: CASSLGPAGARELFF
cdr3_nt: TGTGCCAGCAGTCTAGGACCAGCGGGGGCGCGGGAGCTGTTTTTT
clone_size: NA
v_call: TRBV6-1
d_call: TRBD2
cdr3_length: 15
j_call: TRBJ2-2

cdr3_aa: CSARALSGGEGRSYNEQFF
cdr3_nt: TGCAGTGCTAGAGCCCTCTCCGGGGGTGAGGGAAGGTCCTACAATGAGCAGTTCTTC
clone_size: NA
v_call: TRBV20-1
d_call: NA
cdr3_length: 19
j_call: TRBJ2-1

cdr3_aa: CASSPQRLAQVNEQFF
cdr3_nt: TGCGCCAGCAGTCCCCAACGACTAGCGCAAGTCAATGAGCAGTTCTTC
clone_size: NA
v_call: TRBV23-1
d_call: TRBD2
cdr3_length: 16
j_call: TRBJ2-1

cdr3_aa: CASSQEPQPTNTGELFF
cdr3_nt: TGCGCCAGCAGCCAAGAGCCACAGCCGACGAACACCGGGGAGCTGTTTTTT
clone_size: many
v_call: TRBV4-1
d_call: NA
cdr3_length: 17
j_call: TRBJ2-2

cdr3_aa: CASIFRSSYNEQFF
cdr3_nt: TGTGCCAGCATTTTTAGGAGCTCCTACAATGAGCAGTTCTTC
clone_size: few
v_call: TRBV2
d_call: NA
cdr3_length: 14
j_call: TRBJ2-1

cdr3_aa: CASSTGDNEQFF
cdr3_nt: TGTGCCAGCAGTACGGGGGACAATGAGCAGTTCTTC
clone_size: many
v_call: TRBV12-3/TRBV12-4
d_call: NA
cdr3_length: 12
j_call: TRBJ2-1

cdr3_aa: CASSQDRLAGHEQYF
cdr3_nt: TGTGCCAGCAGCCAAGATAGACTAGCGGGACACGAGCAGTACTTC
clone_size: NA
v_call: TRBV3-1
d_call: TRBD2
cdr3_length: 15
j_call: TRBJ2-7

cdr3_aa: CASRGGGGRRAFF
cdr3_nt: TGTGCCAGCAGAGGAGGTGGAGGGAGACGAGCTTTCTTT
clone_size: few
v_call: TRBV27
d_call: NA
cdr3_length: 13
j_call: TRBJ1-1

cdr3_aa: CSARTRGGNSPLHF
cdr3_nt: TGCAGTGCTAGGACCCGAGGGGGTAATTCACCCCTCCACTTT
clone_size: many
v_call: TRBV20-1
d_call: NA
cdr3_length: 14
j_call: TRBJ1-6

cdr3_aa: CASSFDHHYEQYF
cdr3_nt: TGTGCCAGCAGCTTCGACCACCACTACGAGCAGTACTTC
clone_size: few
v_call: TRBV7-9
d_call: NA
cdr3_length: 13
j_call: TRBJ2-7

cdr3_aa: CASSLGPAGNEQFF
cdr3_nt: TGTGCCAGCAGTTTGGGACCCGCGGGGAATGAGCAGTTCTTC
clone_size: many
v_call: TRBV12-3/TRBV12-4
d_call: NA
cdr3_length: 14
j_call: TRBJ2-1

cdr3_aa: CASSLVGQGDNQPQHF
cdr3_nt: TGTGCCAGCAGCTTAGTCGGACAGGGGGATAATCAGCCCCAGCATTTT
clone_size: many
v_call: TRBV7-9
d_call: TRBD1
cdr3_length: 16
j_call: TRBJ1-5

cdr3_aa: CASCGIPGGGYTF
cdr3_nt: TGTGCCTCCTGCGGTATTCCAGGGGGCGGCTACACCTTC
clone_size: NA
v_call: TRBV28
d_call: TRBD1
cdr3_length: 13
j_call: TRBJ1-2

cdr3_aa: CASSVFGGRAGGEQYF
cdr3_nt: TGTGCCAGCAGCGTTTTTGGGGGGAGGGCGGGAGGCGAGCAGTACTTC
clone_size: many
v_call: TRBV7-2
d_call: TRBD2
cdr3_length: 16
j_call: TRBJ2-7

cdr3_aa: CASSPGRRISVSYNEQFF
cdr3_nt: TGTGCCAGCTCACCGGGACGGCGGATTAGCGTCTCCTACAATGAGCAGTTCTTC
clone_size: many
v_call: TRBV18
d_call: NA
cdr3_length: 18
j_call: TRBJ2-1

cdr3_aa: CASREETQYF
cdr3_nt: TGTGCCAGCCGCGAAGAGACCCAGTACTTC
clone_size: many
v_call: TRBV6-1
d_call: NA
cdr3_length: 10
j_call: TRBJ2-5

cdr3_aa: CATSDIWAENTGELFF
cdr3_nt: TGTGCCACCAGTGATATCTGGGCAGAGAACACCGGGGAGCTGTTTTTT
clone_size: few
v_call: TRBV24-1
d_call: NA
cdr3_length: 16
j_call: TRBJ2-2

cdr3_aa: CAWSPPGTGNTEAFF
cdr3_nt: TGTGCCTGGAGTCCCCCCGGGACCGGGAACACTGAAGCTTTCTTT
clone_size: many
v_call: TRBV30
d_call: NA
cdr3_length: 15
j_call: TRBJ1-1

cdr3_aa: CASSRATGTNYGYTF
cdr3_nt: TGTGCCAGCAGCCGAGCGACAGGAACGAACTATGGCTACACCTTC
clone_size: NA
v_call: TRBV3-1
d_call: NA
cdr3_length: 15
j_call: TRBJ1-2

cdr3_aa: CASSFSSGANQPQHF
cdr3_nt: TGTGCCAGCAGTTTCTCCTCGGGGGCGAATCAGCCCCAGCATTTT
clone_size: many
v_call: TRBV12-3/TRBV12-4
d_call: NA
cdr3_length: 15
j_call: TRBJ1-5

cdr3_aa: CASSPGQYYNEQFF
cdr3_nt: TGTGCCAGCAGCCCGGGACAGTACTACAATGAGCAGTTCTTC
clone_size: many
v_call: TRBV7-2
d_call: TRBD1
cdr3_length: 14
j_call: TRBJ2-1

cdr3_aa: CSAGGGHAQETQYF
cdr3_nt: TGCAGTGCAGGCGGGGGACATGCGCAAGAGACCCAGTACTTC
clone_size: few
v_call: TRBV20-1
d_call: NA
cdr3_length: 14
j_call: TRBJ2-5

cdr3_aa: CASSPIQGRNTEAFF
cdr3_nt: TGTGCCAGCAGTCCAATACAGGGAAGGAACACTGAAGCTTTCTTT
clone_size: many
v_call: TRBV12-3/TRBV12-4
d_call: NA
cdr3_length: 15
j_call: TRBJ1-1

cdr3_aa: CASSQDVRGAFF
cdr3_nt: TGTGCCAGCAGCCAAGATGTGCGGGGAGCTTTCTTT
clone_size: many
v_call: TRBV4-2
d_call: NA
cdr3_length: 12
j_call: TRBJ1-1

cdr3_aa: CSAQTGSMNTEAFF
cdr3_nt: TGCAGTGCTCAGACAGGGTCCATGAACACTGAAGCTTTCTTT
clone_size: many
v_call: TRBV20-1
d_call: TRBD1
cdr3_length: 14
j_call: TRBJ1-1

cdr3_aa: CASSPFLGAQETQYF
cdr3_nt: TGTGCCAGCAGCCCATTCCTGGGGGCCCAAGAGACCCAGTACTTC
clone_size: NA
v_call: TRBV4-2
d_call: NA
cdr3_length: 15
j_call: TRBJ2-5

cdr3_aa: CASSEGEAVNPSTDTQYF
cdr3_nt: TGTGCCAGCAGTGAAGGAGAGGCGGTCAATCCTAGCACAGATACGCAGTATTTT
clone_size: many
v_call: TRBV6-1
d_call: NA
cdr3_length: 18
j_call: TRBJ2-3

cdr3_aa: CASSLGTGGNTEAFF
cdr3_nt: TGTGCCAGCAGCTTAGGGACAGGGGGCAACACTGAAGCTTTCTTT
clone_size: many
v_call: TRBV7-6
d_call: TRBD1
cdr3_length: 15
j_call: TRBJ1-1

cdr3_aa: CSASRDIDRPQHF
cdr3_nt: TGCAGTGCTAGCCGGGACATCGATCGGCCCCAGCATTTT
clone_size: NA
v_call: TRBV20-1
d_call: NA
cdr3_length: 13
j_call: TRBJ1-5

cdr3_aa: CASSPRDQETQYF
cdr3_nt: TGTGCCAGCAGCCCACGGGATCAAGAGACCCAGTACTTC
clone_size: many
v_call: TRBV28
d_call: NA
cdr3_length: 13
j_call: TRBJ2-5

cdr3_aa: CASSSGTLDSGANVLTF
cdr3_nt: TGTGCCAGCAGTTCCGGGACTCTGGACTCTGGGGCCAACGTCCTGACTTTC
clone_size: many
v_call: TRBV28
d_call: NA
cdr3_length: 17
j_call: TRBJ2-6

cdr3_aa: CSAAIPWTGQPQHF
cdr3_nt: TGCAGTGCTGCCATACCCTGGACTGGTCAGCCCCAGCATTTT
clone_size: many
v_call: TRBV20-1
d_call: NA
cdr3_length: 14
j_call: TRBJ1-5

cdr3_aa: CASSLVSGNTGELFF
cdr3_nt: TGTGCCAGCAGCTTAGTGTCAGGGAACACCGGGGAGCTGTTTTTT
clone_size: many
v_call: TRBV7-2
d_call: NA
cdr3_length: 15
j_call: TRBJ2-2

cdr3_aa: CSARTETSYSGELFF
cdr3_nt: TGCAGTGCTAGAACGGAGACTAGTTACTCCGGGGAGCTGTTTTTT
clone_size: few
v_call: TRBV20-1
d_call: NA
cdr3_length: 15
j_call: TRBJ2-2

cdr3_aa: CASSLLGGGGETQYF
cdr3_nt: TGTGCCAGCAGCCTATTAGGGGGAGGAGGAGAGACCCAGTACTTC
clone_size: few
v_call: TRBV14
d_call: NA
cdr3_length: 15
j_call: TRBJ2-5

cdr3_aa: CASSRDRVETQYF
cdr3_nt: TGTGCCAGCAGCCGAGACAGGGTGGAGACCCAGTACTTC
clone_size: many
v_call: TRBV7-2
d_call: TRBD1
cdr3_length: 13
j_call: TRBJ2-5

cdr3_aa: CAISARTGLTETQYF
cdr3_nt: TGTGCCATCAGTGCCCGGACAGGGTTGACGGAGACCCAGTACTTC
clone_size: many
v_call: TRBV10-3
d_call: TRBD1
cdr3_length: 15
j_call: TRBJ2-5

cdr3_aa: CASSKGQGRSTGELFF
cdr3_nt: TGTGCCAGCAGCAAAGGACAGGGTCGGTCCACCGGGGAGCTGTTTTTT
clone_size: NA
v_call: TRBV7-9
d_call: TRBD1
cdr3_length: 16
j_call: TRBJ2-2

cdr3_aa: CASTRTVNEKLFF
cdr3_nt: TGTGCCAGCACCCGGACCGTCAATGAAAAACTGTTTTTT
clone_size: many
v_call: TRBV7-9
d_call: NA
cdr3_length: 13
j_call: TRBJ1-4